This TCR beta chain was profiled in a study of T cell repertoires in ileal Crohn's disease. Study-level background: M6 samples are neoterminal ileum biopsies from postoperative colonoscopy. Study-wide results and limits: Mucosal expansions were suggested to be mainly CD8 T cells.

Sequencing was performed with immunoSEQ multiplex PCR; in TCRdb, only in-frame clones are kept and a portion is missing. Among roughly 3,000 clones listed, 70% to 90% were seen once. A word on this clone: Its antigen is not identified.

As to time point: neoterminal ileum biopsy at postoperative endoscopy, about 6 months after surgery. Germline V gene sequence: CDR1 SGHKS, CDR2 YYEKEE (reference sequence). CDR3 length equals 17 residues. The V and J ends lost 2 bases and 0 bases, in that order; junction bases with no gene match: 6. V usage is TRBV5-5 and J usage is TRBJ1-5, with 9 bases lining up with TRBD1. The specimen was ileal tissue. This receptor was taken from an adult with Crohn's disease. The CDR3, as DNA: TGTGCCAGCAGCTTAAGGACAGGGGAATATAGCAATCAGCCCCAGCATTTT. Protein sequence: CASSLRTGEYSNQPQHF.